A single sample gave rise to the 28 T cell receptor beta chains below, sequenced in a study of T cell repertoires in cytomegalovirus infection. MiXCR, applied by TCRdb to the reads, yields one record per CDR3 protein. The data contain tens of thousands of distinct CDR3 sequences, under 25% of them seen just once; the ten biggest clones take up 79%. For these TCRs, the target antigens are not known. The specimen sequenced was PBMCs, sequenced either directly or after in vitro stimulation (not recorded which). All receptors derive from a human donor in good health (CMV status not recorded). Some clones in this sample may be carry-over from other donors' samples.

This clonotype has a count of ten or more. The chain is built from TRBV10-3 and TRBJ2-1, with 8 bases identical to TRBD2. Looked up from germline, CDR1 is ENHRY and CDR2 is SYGVKD. With 3 bases clipped from V and 2 bases from J, the junction kept 3 bases outside the gene matches. The CDR3 length is 15 residues. The CDR3 sequence: CAISESGSPYNEQFF. CDR3 nucleotides: TGTGCCATCAGTGAAAGCGGGAGCCCCTACAATGAGCAGTTCTTC.

V gene TRBV12-3 or TRBV12-4 combines with J gene TRBJ1-2; D gene ambiguous. V was pared by 2 bases and J by 4 bases, with 8 bases between. CDR3 length: 13 amino acids. The CDR3 DNA reads TGTGCCAGCAGTTTATATCTTGGCTATGGCTACACCTTC. It yields the protein CASSLYLGYGYTF.

This clonotype was counted once. The CDR3 here is CASGAGGPSTDTQYF. The DNA for the CDR3 is TGCGCCAGTGGAGCGGGAGGCCCTAGCACAGATACGCAGTATTTT. V usage is TRBV5-1 and J usage is TRBJ2-3, with 9 bases identical to TRBD2. The CDR3 length is 15 residues. Germline-derived CDR1 and CDR2 are SGHRS and YFSETQ. V lost 8 bases and J lost 0; bases outside the gene matches: 7.

This clonotype was observed a single time. V gene TRBV11-2 combines with J gene TRBJ2-3; the match to TRBD2 covers 11 bases. V was pared by 1 base and J by 1 base, with 4 bases of the junction left unmatched. CDR3 length: 17 amino acids. Per the germline V gene, CDR1 is SGHAT and CDR2 is FQNNGV. The CDR3 region has the DNA TGTGCCAGCAGCTTAGGGACTAGCGGGCTCCGCACAGATACGCAGTATTTT. It is translated as CASSLGTSGLRTDTQYF.

This chain uses TRBV7-3 with TRBJ2-7; 8 bases match TRBD2. CDR3 length: 15 amino acids. CDR1 and CDR2 (germline): SGHTA, FQGTGA. Trimming took 5 bases from V and 2 from J; bases not matched to a gene: 8. The CDR3 protein is CASSRASGGTYEQYF. CDR3 coding DNA: TGTGCCAGCAGCCGGGCCTCGGGAGGGACCTACGAGCAGTACTTC.

This clonotype was seen more than once but under ten times. V gene TRBV28 combines with J gene TRBJ1-4; D call uncertain. This CDR3 comprises 14 residues. Germline V gives CDR1 MDHEN, CDR2 SYDVKM. V was shortened by 6 bases and J by 6 bases, with 14 bases between the two germline ends. The CDR3 DNA follows: TGTGCCAGCAGCCGAGTTGACCGATATGAAAAACTGTTTTTT. Translation: CASSRVDRYEKLFF.

The chain joins TRBV28 to TRBJ1-1; D unclear. Germline CDR1 and CDR2: MDHEN and SYDVKM. The CDR3 spans 13 residues. Trimming cost V 2 bases and J 7 bases, with 11 bases left between them. CDR3: CASSLIATSEAFF. For the CDR3, the DNA is TGTGCCAGCAGTTTAATTGCGACAAGTGAAGCTTTCTTT.

This clonotype was recorded once. A much larger clone differs by one base, so this may be a read error. This rearrangement joins TRBV4-1 to TRBJ2-1, with D possibly being TRBD2 (5 bases). Germline V gives CDR1 MGHRA, CDR2 YSYEKL. The CDR3 loop spans 16 amino acids. With 1 base removed from V and 8 bases from J, the gap between germline ends came to 18 bases. The CDR3 reads CASSQVSTNVPDEQFF. Written as DNA, the CDR3 is TGCGCCAGCAGCCAAGTATCGACTAACGTCCCTGATGAGCAGTTCTTC.

The rearrangement uses TRBV29-1 and TRBJ2-5, with 7 positions matching TRBD2. The V and J ends lost 6 bases and 5 bases, in that order; junction bases with no gene match: 15. In germline, CDR1 is SQVTM, CDR2 ANQGSEA. This CDR3 is 15 amino acids long. DNA for the CDR3: TGCAGCGTGGAAAAGGCGTACGGGGGAGGGGAGACCCAGTACTTC. This translates into CSVEKAYGGGETQYF.

This sequence joins TRBV25-1 and TRBJ2-5; TRBD2 matches 7 bases. The V segment lost 2 bases and the J segment 4 bases; nucleotides outside the gene matches: 4. Germline CDR1 reads MGHDK; CDR2 reads SYGVNS. This CDR3 spans 14 amino acids. The CDR3 sequence: CASSELAVTETQYF. The CDR3 nucleotides are TGTGCCAGCAGTGAACTAGCGGTAACAGAGACCCAGTACTTC.

This chain uses TRBV6-2 or TRBV6-3 with TRBJ2-7; D is ambiguous. This CDR3 has 14 amino acids. V was cut by 2 bases and J by 0 bases, with 8 bases left in between. Germline assignment: CDR1 MNHEY and CDR2 SVGEGT. CDR3: CASSYRVSSYEQYV. In nucleotides, the CDR3 is TGTGCCAGCAGTTACCGGGTTAGCTCCTACGAGCAGTACGTC.

This sequence joins TRBV7-8 and TRBJ2-1; 12 bases match TRBD2. V gave up 0 bases and J gave up 5 bases; unmatched junction bases: 8. Germline V gives CDR1 SGHVS, CDR2 FQNEAQ. The CDR3 is 18 residues long. CDR3 amino acids: CASSLAATSGSGNNEQFF. DNA of the CDR3: TGTGCCAGCAGCTTAGCGGCGACTAGCGGGAGTGGCAACAATGAGCAGTTCTTC.

Comment on this clonotype: A much larger clone differs from this one at a single base, so this may be a read error. The chain recombines TRBV18 with TRBJ1-5; no definite D call. The V gene's germline CDR1 is KGHSH and CDR2 LQKENI. The ends were cut back, 5 bases at V and 13 bases at J, with 12 bases in the middle. The CDR3 contains 11 residues. The DNA for the CDR3 is TGTGCCAGCTCAACCACAGAACCGCAGCATTTT. It codes for CASSTTEPQHF.

This clonotype was seen a few times. The chain's CDR3 is CASSYSLESPYSNQPQHF. As DNA, the CDR3 is TGTGCCAGCAGTTACTCGTTGGAGTCACCGTATAGCAATCAGCCCCAGCATTTT. This sequence joins TRBV6-2 or TRBV6-3 and TRBJ1-5, with D unclear. This CDR3 is built from 18 residues. Per the germline V gene, CDR1 is MNHEY and CDR2 is SVGEGT. V gave up 0 bases and J gave up 0 bases, with 15 bases separating them.

The rearrangement joins TRBV25-1 to TRBJ1-3, with 8 positions matching TRBD1. Germline V lookup: CDR1 MGHDK, CDR2 SYGVNS. This CDR3 spans 13 amino acids. V shed 8 bases, J shed 4 bases, and the junction held 4 bases outside the gene matches. CDR3: CASSTGVGNTIYF. CDR3 bases: TGTGCCAGCTCGACAGGGGTCGGAAACACCATATATTTT.

The chain links TRBV6-6 to TRBJ2-7; D not resolved. The germline V gene encodes CDR1 MNHNY and CDR2 SVGAGI (reference sequence). Trimming took 7 bases from V and 0 from J, leaving 37 bases between them. The CDR3 loop spans 22 amino acids. The CDR3 DNA follows: TGTGCCAGCACTCTAATCCCCCTACCGTTTGCATTGCCGAGAAAGGGCTCCTACGAGCAGTACTTC. Protein sequence: CASTLIPLPFALPRKGSYEQYF.

This clonotype has at least ten counts. V and J are TRBV7-2 and TRBJ1-3; 8 nucleotides line up with TRBD1. Looked up from germline, CDR1 is SGHTA and CDR2 is FQGNSA. V gave up 5 bases and J gave up 2 bases; unmatched junction bases: 5. The CDR3 contains 15 residues. DNA for the CDR3: TGTGCCAGCAGCCCTCGACAGGGGCCTGGAAACACCATATATTTT. Translated: CASSPRQGPGNTIYF.

The CDR3 reads CASSLWGAHTQYF. DNA for the CDR3: TGTGCCAGCAGCTTATGGGGGGCGCATACGCAGTATTTT. This chain links TRBV7-2 with TRBJ2-3; D possibly matches TRBD1 or TRBD2 (6 bases each). Trimming removed 2 bases at V and 7 bases at J, with 10 bases between. The CDR3 length is 13 residues. Germline V lookup: CDR1 SGHTA, CDR2 FQGNSA.

CDR3: CASRTISELGNEQFF. CDR3 nucleotide sequence: TGTGCCAGCAGAACTATTAGCGAGCTGGGCAATGAGCAGTTCTTC. The chain combines TRBV6-2 or TRBV6-3 with TRBJ2-1, with D possibly TRBD2 on 5 matching bases. Trimming took off 6 bases at V and 6 bases at J, with 18 bases between the two ends. This CDR3 spans 15 amino acids. Germline loops: CDR1 MNHEY, CDR2 SVGEGT.

This clonotype came up many times. This rearrangement joins TRBV7-9 to TRBJ2-3, with D possibly TRBD2 on 5 matching bases. The CDR3 runs to 14 residues. With 3 bases removed from V and 2 bases from J, the gap between germline ends came to 9 bases. Germline V CDR1 and CDR2: SEHNR, FQNEAQ (reference sequence). The CDR3 coding sequence is TGTGCCAGCAGCTTGGAGGCGACCACAGATACGCAGTATTTT. Translated: CASSLEATTDTQYF. Based on the CDR3 plus reference TRBV7-9 and TRBJ2-3, the full variable domain is DTGVSQNPRHKITKRGQNVTFRCDPISEHNRLYWYRQTLGQGPEFLTYFQNEAQLEKSRLLSDRFSAERPKGSFSTLEIQRTEQGDSAMYLCASSLEATTDTQYFGPGTRLTVL.

This clonotype was seen more than once but under ten times. The chain employs TRBV11-2 and TRBJ2-3; D gene unclear. Germline V gene data show CDR1 as SGHAT and CDR2 as FQNNGV. The V and J ends lost 0 bases and 5 bases respectively, with 6 bases between them. This CDR3 has 13 residues. The CDR3 region is CASSLEVGDTQYF. The CDR3 nucleotides are TGTGCCAGCAGCTTAGAAGTTGGAGATACGCAGTATTTT.

This clonotype was detected ten times or more. The CDR3 here is CASSFPSGPTDTQYF. The CDR3 DNA is TGTGCCAGCAGCTTCCCTAGCGGGCCCACAGATACGCAGTATTTT. The rearrangement links TRBV7-2 to TRBJ2-3, with 8 positions matching TRBD2. The CDR3 is 15 residues long. J lost 2 bases, V lost 3 bases, and 4 bases had no gene match. The germline V gene has CDR1 SGHTA and CDR2 FQGNSA.

This clonotype came up many times. The rearrangement uses TRBV7-2 and TRBJ2-3; TRBD2 matches 12 bases. With V trimmed by 1 base and J by 0 bases, 11 bases remained unmatched. Germline CDR1 is SGHTA and CDR2 is FQGNSA. The CDR3 covers 20 residues. This CDR3 is CASSLVPSWTSGASTDTQYF. CDR3 DNA sequence: TGTGCCAGCAGCTTAGTTCCCTCCTGGACTAGCGGGGCAAGCACAGATACGCAGTATTTT.

The chain is built from TRBV24-1 and TRBJ2-1, with 11 positions matching TRBD2. Trimming at V came to 11 bases and at J to 1 base, leaving 6 bases not matched to a gene. The CDR3 is made up of 15 amino acids. CDR1 KGHDR and CDR2 SFDVKD come from the germline V gene. CDR3 coding DNA: TGTGCCAGTGCGACTAGCGGGATGTCCTACAATGAGCAGTTCTTC. This sequence encodes CASATSGMSYNEQFF.

This chain links TRBV28 with TRBJ1-2; 11 bases are shared with TRBD1. The CDR3 length is 14 residues. J was trimmed by 5 bases and V by 6 bases; bases with no gene match: 5. The V gene's germline CDR1 is MDHEN and CDR2 SYDVKM. Here the CDR3 DNA reads TGTGCCAGCAGCCGCCGGGACAGGGGGTATGGCTACACCTTC. It yields the protein CASSRRDRGYGYTF.

The V and J genes are TRBV6-8 and TRBJ2-5, with D perhaps matching TRBD1 or TRBD2 (6 bases each). The CDR3 loop spans 13 amino acids. Germline V gives CDR1 MNHGY, CDR2 SAAAGT. The V end was cut by 6 bases, the J end by 5 bases, with 13 bases between. In DNA form, the CDR3 reads TGTGCCAGCAGGACGGGGGCGAGGGAGACCCAGTACTTC. Amino acid sequence: CASRTGARETQYF.

On this clonotype itself: The junction does not match germline at one end; this may be a read error. This chain joins TRBV6-2 or TRBV6-3 and TRBJ2-1, with 8 bases identical to TRBD1. In germline, CDR1 is MNHEY, CDR2 SVGEGT. This CDR3 spans 11 amino acids. CDR3 loop: CASNDGSGGIF. As DNA, the CDR3 is TGTGCCAGCAACGACGGGTCAGGGGGCATCTTC.

In its sample, this clonotype was seen a few times. The J gene is TRBJ2-5, the V gene TRBV12-3 or TRBV12-4; D may be TRBD2 (5 bases). This CDR3 contains 16 residues. Trimming pared 6 bases from V and 1 base from J, leaving 18 bases between. Here the CDR3 reads CASSTYLSGSQETQYF. CDR3 coding DNA: TGTGCCAGCAGCACCTACTTGTCGGGGTCCCAAGAGACCCAGTACTTC.